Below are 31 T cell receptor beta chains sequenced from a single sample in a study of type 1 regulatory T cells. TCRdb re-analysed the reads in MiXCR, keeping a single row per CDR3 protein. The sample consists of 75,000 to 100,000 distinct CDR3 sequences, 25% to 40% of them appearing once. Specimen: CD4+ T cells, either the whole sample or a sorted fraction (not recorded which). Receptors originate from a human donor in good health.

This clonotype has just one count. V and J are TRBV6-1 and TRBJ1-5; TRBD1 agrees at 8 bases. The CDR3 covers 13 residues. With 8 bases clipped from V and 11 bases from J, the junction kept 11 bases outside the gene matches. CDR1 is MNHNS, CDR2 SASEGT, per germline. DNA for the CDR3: TGTGCCAGCGCCCCAGGGGGCAATCCGGCCCAGCATTTT. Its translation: CASAPGGNPAQHF.

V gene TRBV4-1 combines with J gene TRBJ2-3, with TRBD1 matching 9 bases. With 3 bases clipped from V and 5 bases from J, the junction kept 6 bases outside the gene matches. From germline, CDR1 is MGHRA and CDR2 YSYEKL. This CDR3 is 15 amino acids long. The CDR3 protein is CASSHEGQGLDTQYF. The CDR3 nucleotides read TGCGCCAGCAGCCATGAGGGACAGGGCCTAGATACGCAGTATTTT.

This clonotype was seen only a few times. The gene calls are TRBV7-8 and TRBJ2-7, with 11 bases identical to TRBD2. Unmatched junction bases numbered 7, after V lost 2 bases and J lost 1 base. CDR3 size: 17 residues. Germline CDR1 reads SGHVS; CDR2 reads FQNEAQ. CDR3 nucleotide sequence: TGTGCCAGCAGCTTAAGACAGGGACTAGCGGATTCCTACGAGCAGTACTTC. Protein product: CASSLRQGLADSYEQYF. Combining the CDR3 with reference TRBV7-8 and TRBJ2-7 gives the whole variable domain GAGVSQSPRYKVAKRGQDVALRCDPISGHVSLFWYQQALGQGPEFLTYFQNEAQLDKSGLPSDRFFAERPEGSVSTLKIQRTQQEDSAVYLCASSLRQGLADSYEQYFGPGTRLTVT.

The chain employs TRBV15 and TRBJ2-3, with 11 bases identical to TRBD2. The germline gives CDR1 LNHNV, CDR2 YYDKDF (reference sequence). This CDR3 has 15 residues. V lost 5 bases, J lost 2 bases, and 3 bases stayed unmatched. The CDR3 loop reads CATSLAGGPTDTQYF. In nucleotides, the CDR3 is TGTGCCACCAGCCTAGCGGGAGGCCCCACAGATACGCAGTATTTT.

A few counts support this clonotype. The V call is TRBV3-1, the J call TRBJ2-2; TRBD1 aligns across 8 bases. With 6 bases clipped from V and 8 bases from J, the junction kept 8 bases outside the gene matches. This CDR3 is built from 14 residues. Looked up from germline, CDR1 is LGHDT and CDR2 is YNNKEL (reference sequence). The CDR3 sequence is CASRSRQGTGELFF. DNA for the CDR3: TGTGCCAGCAGAAGTCGACAGGGGACGGGGGAGCTGTTTTTT.

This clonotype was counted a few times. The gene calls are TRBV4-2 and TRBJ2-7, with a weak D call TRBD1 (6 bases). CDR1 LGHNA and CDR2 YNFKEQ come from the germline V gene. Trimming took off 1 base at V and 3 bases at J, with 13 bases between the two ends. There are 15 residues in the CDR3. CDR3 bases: TGTGCCAGCAGCCAAGTCTGGGACACGGTCTACGAGCAGTACTTC. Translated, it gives CASSQVWDTVYEQYF.

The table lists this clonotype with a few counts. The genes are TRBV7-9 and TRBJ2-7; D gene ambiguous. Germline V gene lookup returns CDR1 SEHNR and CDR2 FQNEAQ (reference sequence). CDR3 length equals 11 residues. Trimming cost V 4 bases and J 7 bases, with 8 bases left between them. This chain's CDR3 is CASSYTWEQYF. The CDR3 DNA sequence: TGTGCCAGCAGCTATACGTGGGAGCAGTACTTC.

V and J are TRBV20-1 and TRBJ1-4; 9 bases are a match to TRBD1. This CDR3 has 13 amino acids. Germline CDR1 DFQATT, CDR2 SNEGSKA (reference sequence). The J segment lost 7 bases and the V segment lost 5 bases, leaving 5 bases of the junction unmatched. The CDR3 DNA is TGCAGTGCTGAGACAGGGGGTGCTGAAAAACTGTTTTTT. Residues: CSAETGGAEKLFF.

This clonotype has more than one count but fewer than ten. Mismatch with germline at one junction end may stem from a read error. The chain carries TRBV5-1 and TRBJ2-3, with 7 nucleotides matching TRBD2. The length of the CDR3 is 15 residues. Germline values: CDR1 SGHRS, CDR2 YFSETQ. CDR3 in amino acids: CASSLGLAGTDTQYF. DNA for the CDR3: TGTGCCAGCAGCCTAGGGCTAGCGGGCACAGATACGCAGTATTTT.

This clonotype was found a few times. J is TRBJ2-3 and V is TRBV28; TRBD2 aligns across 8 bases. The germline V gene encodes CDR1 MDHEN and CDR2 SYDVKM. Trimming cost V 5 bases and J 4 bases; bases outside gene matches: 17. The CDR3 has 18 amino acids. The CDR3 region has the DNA TGTGCCAGCAGTACCCCGGTGTTGGCGGGAGGCCGGGCAGATACGCAGTATTTT. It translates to CASSTPVLAGGRADTQYF.

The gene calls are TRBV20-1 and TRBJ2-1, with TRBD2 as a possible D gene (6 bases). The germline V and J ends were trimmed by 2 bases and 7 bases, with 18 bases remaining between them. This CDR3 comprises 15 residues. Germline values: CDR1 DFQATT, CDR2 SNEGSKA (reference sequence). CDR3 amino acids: CSARSGKRAGNEQFF. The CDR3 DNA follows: TGCAGTGCTAGATCGGGGAAGCGGGCTGGTAATGAGCAGTTCTTC.

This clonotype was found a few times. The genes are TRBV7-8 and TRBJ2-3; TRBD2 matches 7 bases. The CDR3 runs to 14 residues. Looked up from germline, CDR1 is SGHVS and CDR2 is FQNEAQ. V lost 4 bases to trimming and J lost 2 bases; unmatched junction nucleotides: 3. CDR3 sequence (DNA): TGTGCCAGCAGCTGGAGGGACTACACAGATACGCAGTATTTT. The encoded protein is CASSWRDYTDTQYF.

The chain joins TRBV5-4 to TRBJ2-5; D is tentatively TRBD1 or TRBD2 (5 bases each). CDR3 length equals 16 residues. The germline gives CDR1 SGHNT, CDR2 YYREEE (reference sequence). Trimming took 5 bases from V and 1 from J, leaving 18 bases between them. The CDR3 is CASSPMGVGPQETQYF. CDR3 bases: TGTGCCAGCAGTCCGATGGGGGTGGGACCCCAAGAGACCCAGTACTTC.

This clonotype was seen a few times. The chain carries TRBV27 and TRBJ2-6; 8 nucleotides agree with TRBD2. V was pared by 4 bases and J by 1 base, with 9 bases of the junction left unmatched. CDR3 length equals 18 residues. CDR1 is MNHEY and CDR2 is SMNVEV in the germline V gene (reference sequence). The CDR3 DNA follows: TGTGCCAGCAGTTCCGTACTAGCGGTTATTTCTGGGGCCAACGTCCTGACTTTC. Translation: CASSSVLAVISGANVLTF. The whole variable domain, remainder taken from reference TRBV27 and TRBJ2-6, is EAQVTQNPRYLITVTGKKLTVTCSQNMNHEYMSWYRQDPGLGLRQIYYSMNVEVTDKGDVPEGYKVSRKEKRNFPLILESPSPNQTSLYFCASSSVLAVISGANVLTFGAGSRLTVL.

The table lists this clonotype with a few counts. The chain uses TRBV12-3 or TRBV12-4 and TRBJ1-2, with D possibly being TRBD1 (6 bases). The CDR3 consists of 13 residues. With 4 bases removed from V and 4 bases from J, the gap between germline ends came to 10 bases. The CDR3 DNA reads TGTGCCAGCAGTTCCGGGACAAGCTATGGCTACACCTTC. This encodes CASSSGTSYGYTF.

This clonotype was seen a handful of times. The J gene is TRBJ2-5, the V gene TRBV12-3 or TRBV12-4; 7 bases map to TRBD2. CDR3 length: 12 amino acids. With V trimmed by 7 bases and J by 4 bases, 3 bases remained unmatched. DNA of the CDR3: TGTGCCAGCAAAACGGGGGGAGAGACCCAGTACTTC. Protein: CASKTGGETQYF.

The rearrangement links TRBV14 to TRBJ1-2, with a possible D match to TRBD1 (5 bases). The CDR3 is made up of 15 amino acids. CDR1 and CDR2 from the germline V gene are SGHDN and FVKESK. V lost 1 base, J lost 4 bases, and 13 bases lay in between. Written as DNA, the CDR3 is TGTGCCAGCAGCCAAGTTGGACAAGAGATCTATGGCTACACCTTC. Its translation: CASSQVGQEIYGYTF.

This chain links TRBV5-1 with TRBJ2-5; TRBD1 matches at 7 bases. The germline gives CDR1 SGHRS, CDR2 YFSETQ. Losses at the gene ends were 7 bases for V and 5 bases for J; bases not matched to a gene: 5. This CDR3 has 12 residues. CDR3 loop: CASGGQWETQYF. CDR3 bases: TGCGCCAGCGGGGGACAGTGGGAGACCCAGTACTTC.

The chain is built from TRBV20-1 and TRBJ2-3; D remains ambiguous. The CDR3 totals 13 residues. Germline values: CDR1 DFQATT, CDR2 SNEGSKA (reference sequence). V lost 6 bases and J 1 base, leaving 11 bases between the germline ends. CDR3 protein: CSAGIWGTDTQYF. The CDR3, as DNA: TGCAGTGCCGGAATTTGGGGCACAGATACGCAGTATTTT.

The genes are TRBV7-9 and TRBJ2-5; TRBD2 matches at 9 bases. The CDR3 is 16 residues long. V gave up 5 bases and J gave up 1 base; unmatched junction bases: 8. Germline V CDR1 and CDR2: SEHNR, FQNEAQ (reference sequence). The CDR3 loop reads CASSPRLAETQETQYF. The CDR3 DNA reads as TGTGCCAGCAGCCCTAGACTAGCGGAGACCCAAGAGACCCAGTACTTC.

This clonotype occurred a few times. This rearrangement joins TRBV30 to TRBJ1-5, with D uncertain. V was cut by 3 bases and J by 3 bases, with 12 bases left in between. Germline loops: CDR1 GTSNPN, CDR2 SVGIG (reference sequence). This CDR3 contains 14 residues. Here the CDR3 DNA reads TGTGCCTGGAGCCCACCGGATCCCAATCAGCCCCAGCATTTT. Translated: CAWSPPDPNQPQHF.

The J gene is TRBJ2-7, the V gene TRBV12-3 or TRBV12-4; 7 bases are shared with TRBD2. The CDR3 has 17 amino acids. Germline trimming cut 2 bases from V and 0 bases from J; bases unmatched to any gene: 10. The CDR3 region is CASSLLSGGTVSYEQYF. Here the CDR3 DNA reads TGTGCCAGCAGTTTACTATCGGGAGGCACCGTCTCCTACGAGCAGTACTTC.

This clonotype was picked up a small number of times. For the CDR3, the DNA is TGTGCCAGCAGCCAGGGGCCCTATGGCTACACCTTC. Translation: CASSQGPYGYTF. This chain uses TRBV3-1 with TRBJ1-2; tentative D call: TRBD1 (5 bases). The V end lost 3 bases, the J end lost 4 bases, and 6 bases lay between the germline ends. This CDR3 region has 12 residues. CDR1 and CDR2 from the germline V gene are LGHDT and YNNKEL (reference sequence).

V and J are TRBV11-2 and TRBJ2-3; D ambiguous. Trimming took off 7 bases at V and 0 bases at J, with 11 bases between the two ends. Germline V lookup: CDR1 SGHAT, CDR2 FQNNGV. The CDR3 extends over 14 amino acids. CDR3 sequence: CASTPLSSTDTQYF. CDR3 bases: TGTGCCAGCACCCCCCTATCTAGCACAGATACGCAGTATTTT. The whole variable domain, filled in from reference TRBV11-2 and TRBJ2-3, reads EAGVAQSPRYKIIEKRQSVAFWCNPISGHATLYWYQQILGQGPKLLIQFQNNGVVDDSQLPKDRFSAERLKGVDSTLKIQPAKLEDSAVYLCASTPLSSTDTQYFGPGTRLTVL.

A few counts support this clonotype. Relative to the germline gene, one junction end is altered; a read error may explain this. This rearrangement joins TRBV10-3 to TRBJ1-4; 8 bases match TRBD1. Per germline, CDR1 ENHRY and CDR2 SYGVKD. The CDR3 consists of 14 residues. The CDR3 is CASAQGEEEEKLFF. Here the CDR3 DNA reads TGTGCCTCAGCACAGGGGGAAGAGGAAGAAAAGCTGTTTTTT.

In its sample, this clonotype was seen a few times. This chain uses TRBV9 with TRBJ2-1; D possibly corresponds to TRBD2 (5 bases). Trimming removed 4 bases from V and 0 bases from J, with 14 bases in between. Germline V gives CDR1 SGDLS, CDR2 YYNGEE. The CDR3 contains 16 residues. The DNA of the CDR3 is TGTGCCAGCAGCACTACGACTACCCTCTCCTACAATGAGCAGTTCTTC. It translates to CASSTTTTLSYNEQFF.

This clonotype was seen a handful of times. The CDR3 region has the DNA TGTGCCGCGAAGGCTAGCGGGAGTTTCCCCTACGAGCAGTACTTC. This gives the protein CAAKASGSFPYEQYF. The chain recombines TRBV27 with TRBJ2-7; 10 nucleotides line up with TRBD2. The CDR3 runs to 15 residues. Germline loops: CDR1 MNHEY, CDR2 SMNVEV (reference sequence). J was trimmed by 2 bases and V by 11 bases; bases with no gene match: 12.

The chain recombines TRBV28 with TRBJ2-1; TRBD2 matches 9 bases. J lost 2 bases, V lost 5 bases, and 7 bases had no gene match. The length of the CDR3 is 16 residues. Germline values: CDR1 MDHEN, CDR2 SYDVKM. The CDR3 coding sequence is TGTGCCAGCAGTCCTTATAGCGGGAGTACCTACAATGAGCAGTTCTTC. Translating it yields CASSPYSGSTYNEQFF. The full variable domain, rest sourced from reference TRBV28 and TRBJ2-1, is DVKVTQSSRYLVKRTGEKVFLECVQDMDHENMFWYRQDPGLGLRLIYFSYDVKMKEKGDIPEGYSVSREKKERFSLILESASTNQTSMYLCASSPYSGSTYNEQFFGPGTRLTVL.

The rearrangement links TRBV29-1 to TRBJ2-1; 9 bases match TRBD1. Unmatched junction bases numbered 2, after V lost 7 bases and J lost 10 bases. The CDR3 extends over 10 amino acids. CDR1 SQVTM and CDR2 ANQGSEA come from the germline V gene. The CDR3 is CSGGTGEQFF. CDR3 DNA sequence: TGCAGCGGAGGGACAGGGGAGCAGTTCTTC.

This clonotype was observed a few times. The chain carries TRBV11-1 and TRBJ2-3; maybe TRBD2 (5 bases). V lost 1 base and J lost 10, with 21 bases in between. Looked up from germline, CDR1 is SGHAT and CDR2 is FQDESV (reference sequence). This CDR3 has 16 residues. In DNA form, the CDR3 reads TGTGCCAGCAGCTTAGGAGCGGCTTCTCAAACCGGCGCGCAGTATTTT. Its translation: CASSLGAASQTGAQYF. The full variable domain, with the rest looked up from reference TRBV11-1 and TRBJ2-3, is EAEVAQSPRYKITEKSQAVAFWCDPISGHATLYWYRQILGQGPELLVQFQDESVVDDSQLPKDRFSAERLKGVDSTLKIQPAELGDSAMYLCASSLGAASQTGAQYFGPGTRLTVL.

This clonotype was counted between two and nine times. The CDR3 here is CASSPTNAFGELFF. The CDR3 DNA reads TGTGCCAGCAGCCCCACGAATGCATTCGGGGAGCTGTTTTTT. The rearrangement uses TRBV12-3 or TRBV12-4 and TRBJ2-2; D is unresolved. V lost 6 bases and J 7 bases, leaving 15 bases between the germline ends. CDR3 length: 14 residues.